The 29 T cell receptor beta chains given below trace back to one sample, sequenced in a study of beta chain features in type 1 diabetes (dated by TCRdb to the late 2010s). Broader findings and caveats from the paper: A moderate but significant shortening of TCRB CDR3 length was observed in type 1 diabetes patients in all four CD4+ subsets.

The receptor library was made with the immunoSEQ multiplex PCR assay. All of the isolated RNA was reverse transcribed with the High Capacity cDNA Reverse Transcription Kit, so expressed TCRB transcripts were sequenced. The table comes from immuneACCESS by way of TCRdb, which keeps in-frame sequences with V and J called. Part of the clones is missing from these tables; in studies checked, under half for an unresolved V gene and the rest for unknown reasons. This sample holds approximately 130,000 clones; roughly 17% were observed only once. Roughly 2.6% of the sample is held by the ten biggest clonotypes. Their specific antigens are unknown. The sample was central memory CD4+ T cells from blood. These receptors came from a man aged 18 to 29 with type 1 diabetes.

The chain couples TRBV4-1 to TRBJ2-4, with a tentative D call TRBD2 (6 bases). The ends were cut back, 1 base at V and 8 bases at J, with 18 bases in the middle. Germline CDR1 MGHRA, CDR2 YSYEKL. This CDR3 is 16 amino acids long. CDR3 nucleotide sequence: TGCGCCAGCAGCCAAGCCCTGGACGGGGGTTGGGACATTCAGTACTTC. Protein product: CASSQALDGGWDIQYF.

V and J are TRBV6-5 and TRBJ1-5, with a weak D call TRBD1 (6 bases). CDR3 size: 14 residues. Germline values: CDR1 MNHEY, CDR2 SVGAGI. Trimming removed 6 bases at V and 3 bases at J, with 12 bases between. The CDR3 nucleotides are TGTGCCAGCAGCTATGACAGGACCAATCAGCCCCAGCATTTT. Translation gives CASSYDRTNQPQHF.

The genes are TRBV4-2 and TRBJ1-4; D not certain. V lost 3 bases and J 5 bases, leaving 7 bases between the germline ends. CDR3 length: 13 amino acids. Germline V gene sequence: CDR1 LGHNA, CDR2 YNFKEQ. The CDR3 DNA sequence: TGTGCCAGCAGCCAGTGGCGGAATGAAAAACTGTTTTTT. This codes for CASSQWRNEKLFF.

In nucleotides, the CDR3 is TGTGCCTGGACCCTCGGGACTGGCCAAGAGACCCAGTACTTC. The encoded protein is CAWTLGTGQETQYF. The rearrangement joins TRBV30 to TRBJ2-5; tentative D call: TRBD2 (6 bases). CDR3 length: 14 residues. In germline, CDR1 is GTSNPN, CDR2 SVGIG (reference sequence). V gave up 4 bases and J gave up 1 base, with 13 bases separating them.

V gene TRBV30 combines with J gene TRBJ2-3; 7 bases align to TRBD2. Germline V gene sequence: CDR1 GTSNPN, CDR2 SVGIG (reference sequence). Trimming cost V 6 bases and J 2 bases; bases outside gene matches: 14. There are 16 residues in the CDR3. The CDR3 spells CACSFGASGSTDTQYF. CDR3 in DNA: TGTGCCTGCTCCTTTGGGGCTAGCGGATCCACAGATACGCAGTATTTT.

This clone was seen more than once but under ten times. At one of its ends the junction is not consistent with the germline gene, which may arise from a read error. CDR3 residues: CASSLEGRSYEQYF. CDR3 coding DNA: TGTGCTAGCAGCTTAGAGGGCAGGTCCTACGAGCAGTACTTC. V usage is TRBV7-7 and J usage is TRBJ2-7, with a tentative D call TRBD2 (5 bases). This CDR3 has 14 amino acids. Germline values: CDR1 SSHAT, CDR2 FNYEAQ (reference sequence).

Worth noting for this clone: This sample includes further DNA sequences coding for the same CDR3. CDR3 amino acids: CASSLKTDTQYF. Here the CDR3 DNA reads TGTGCCAGCAGCTTAAAAACAGATACGCAGTATTTT. The chain employs TRBV7-2 and TRBJ2-3; no clear D. Germline V CDR1 and CDR2: SGHTA, FQGNSA. The length of the CDR3 is 12 residues. V was clipped by 2 bases and J by 3 bases, with 3 bases between them.

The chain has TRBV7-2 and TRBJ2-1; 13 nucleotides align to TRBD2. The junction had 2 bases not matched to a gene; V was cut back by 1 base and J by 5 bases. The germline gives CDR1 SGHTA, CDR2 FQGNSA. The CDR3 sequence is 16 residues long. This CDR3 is CASSLVGTSGNNEQFF. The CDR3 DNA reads TGTGCCAGCAGCTTAGTAGGGACTAGCGGGAACAATGAGCAGTTCTTC.

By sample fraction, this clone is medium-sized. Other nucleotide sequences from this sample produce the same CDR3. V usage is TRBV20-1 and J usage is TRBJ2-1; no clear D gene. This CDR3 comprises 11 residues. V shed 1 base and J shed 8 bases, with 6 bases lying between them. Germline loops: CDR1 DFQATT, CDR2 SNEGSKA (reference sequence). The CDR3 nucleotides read TGCAGTGCTAGAGCTAGTGATGAGCAGTTCTTC. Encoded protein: CSARASDEQFF.

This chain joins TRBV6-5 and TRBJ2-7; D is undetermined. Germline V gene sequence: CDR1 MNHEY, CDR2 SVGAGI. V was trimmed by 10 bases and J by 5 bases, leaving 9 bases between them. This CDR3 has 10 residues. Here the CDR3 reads CATKDDEQYF. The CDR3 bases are TGTGCCACCAAAGACGACGAGCAGTACTTC.

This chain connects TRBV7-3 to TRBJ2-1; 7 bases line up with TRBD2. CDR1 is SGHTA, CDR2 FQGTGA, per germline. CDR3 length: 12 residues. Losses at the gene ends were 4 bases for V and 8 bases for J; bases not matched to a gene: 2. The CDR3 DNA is TGTGCCAGCAGCTCCGGACTAGATGAGCAGTTCTTC. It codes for CASSSGLDEQFF.

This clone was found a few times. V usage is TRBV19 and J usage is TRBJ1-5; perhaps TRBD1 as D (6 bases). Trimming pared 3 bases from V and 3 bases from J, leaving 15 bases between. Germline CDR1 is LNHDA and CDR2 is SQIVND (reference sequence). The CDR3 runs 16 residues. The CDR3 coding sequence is TGTGCCAGTAGTATGGGGGGGGGCCGTAACAATCAGCCCCAGCATTTT. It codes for CASSMGGGRNNQPQHF.

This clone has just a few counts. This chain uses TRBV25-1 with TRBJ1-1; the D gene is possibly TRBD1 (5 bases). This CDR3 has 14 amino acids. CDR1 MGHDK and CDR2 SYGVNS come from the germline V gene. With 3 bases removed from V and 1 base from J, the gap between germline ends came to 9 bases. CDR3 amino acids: CASSEYRRNTEAFF. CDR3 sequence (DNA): TGTGCCAGCAGTGAGTACAGGAGGAACACTGAAGCTTTCTTT.

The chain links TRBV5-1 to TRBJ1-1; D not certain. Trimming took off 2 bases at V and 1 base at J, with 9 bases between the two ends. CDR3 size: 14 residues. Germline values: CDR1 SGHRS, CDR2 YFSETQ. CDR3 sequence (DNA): TGCGCCAGCAGCTTTGACGGGCAGAACACTGAAGCTTTCTTT. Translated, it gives CASSFDGQNTEAFF.

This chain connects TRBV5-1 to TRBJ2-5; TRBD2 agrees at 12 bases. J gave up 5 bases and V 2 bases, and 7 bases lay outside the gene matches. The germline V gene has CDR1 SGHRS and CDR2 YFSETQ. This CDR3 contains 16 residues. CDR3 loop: CASSFGTSGGTETQYF. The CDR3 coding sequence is TGCGCCAGCAGCTTTGGAACTAGCGGGGGGACCGAGACCCAGTACTTC. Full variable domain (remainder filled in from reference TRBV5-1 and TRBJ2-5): KAGVTQTPRYLIKTRGQQVTLSCSPISGHRSVSWYQQTPGQGLQFLFEYFSETQRNKGNFPGRFSGRQFSNSRSEMNVSTLELGDSALYLCASSFGTSGGTETQYFGPGTRLLVL.

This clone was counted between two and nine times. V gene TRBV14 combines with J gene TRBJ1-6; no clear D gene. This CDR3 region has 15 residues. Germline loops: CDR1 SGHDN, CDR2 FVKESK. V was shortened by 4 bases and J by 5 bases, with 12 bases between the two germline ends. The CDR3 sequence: CASSLRAPDNSPLHF. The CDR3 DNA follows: TGTGCCAGCAGCCTTCGGGCACCTGATAATTCACCCCTCCACTTT.

DNA of the CDR3: TGTGCCAGCAGCCAAAGGCTAGCGGTCTCAGATACGCAGTATTTT. Translation: CASSQRLAVSDTQYF. The chain recombines TRBV14 with TRBJ2-3; 7 nucleotides match TRBD2. The germline V gene encodes CDR1 SGHDN and CDR2 FVKESK. V lost 2 bases, J lost 4 bases, and 6 bases stayed unmatched. There are 15 residues in the CDR3.

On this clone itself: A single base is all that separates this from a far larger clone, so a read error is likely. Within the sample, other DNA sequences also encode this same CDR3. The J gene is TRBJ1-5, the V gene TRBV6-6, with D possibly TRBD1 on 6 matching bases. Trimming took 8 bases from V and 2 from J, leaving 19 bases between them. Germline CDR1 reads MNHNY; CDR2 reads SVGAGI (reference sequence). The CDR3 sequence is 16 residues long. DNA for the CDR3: TGTGCCAGCGGAGCTAGAGGGGGTGGGCGCAATCAGCCCCAGCATTTT. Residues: CASGARGGGRNQPQHF.

The CDR3 coding sequence is TGTGCCAGCAGTGAAGGCCGTCGCACAGATACGCAGTATTTT. This sequence encodes CASSEGRRTDTQYF. The V gene is TRBV25-1, the J gene TRBJ2-3; D gene ambiguous. V was trimmed by 2 bases and J by 1 base, leaving 7 bases between them. The CDR3 covers 14 residues. Germline V CDR1 and CDR2: MGHDK, SYGVNS. The full variable domain, its missing parts supplied by reference TRBV25-1 and TRBJ2-3, is EADIYQTPRYLVIGTGKKITLECSQTMGHDKMYWYQQDPGMELHLIHYSYGVNSTEKGDLSSESTVSRIRTEHFPLTLESARPSHTSQYLCASSEGRRTDTQYFGPGTRLTVL.

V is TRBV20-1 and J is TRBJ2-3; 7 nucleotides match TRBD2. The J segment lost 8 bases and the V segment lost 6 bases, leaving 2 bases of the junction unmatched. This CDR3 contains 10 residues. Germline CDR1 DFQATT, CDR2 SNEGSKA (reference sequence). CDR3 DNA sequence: TGCAGTGCCGAGCGGGGTACGCAGTATTTT. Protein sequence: CSAERGTQYF.

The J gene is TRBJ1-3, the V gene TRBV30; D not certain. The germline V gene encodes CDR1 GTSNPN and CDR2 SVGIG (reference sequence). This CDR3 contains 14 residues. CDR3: CSLYPRRFGNTIYF. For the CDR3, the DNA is TGTTCGCTTTACCCAAGGAGATTTGGAAACACCATATATTTT.

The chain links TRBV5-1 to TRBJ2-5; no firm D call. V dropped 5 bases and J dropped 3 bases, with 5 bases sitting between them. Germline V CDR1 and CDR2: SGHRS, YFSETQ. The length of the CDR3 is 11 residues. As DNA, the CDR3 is TGCGCCAGCAGAGGAGAAGAGACCCAGTACTTC. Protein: CASRGEETQYF.

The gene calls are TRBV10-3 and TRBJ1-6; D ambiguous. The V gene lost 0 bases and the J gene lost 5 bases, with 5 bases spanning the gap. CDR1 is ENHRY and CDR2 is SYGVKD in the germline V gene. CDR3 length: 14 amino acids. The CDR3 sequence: CAISESRDNSPLHF. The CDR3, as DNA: TGTGCCATCAGTGAGTCGAGAGATAATTCACCCCTCCACTTT.

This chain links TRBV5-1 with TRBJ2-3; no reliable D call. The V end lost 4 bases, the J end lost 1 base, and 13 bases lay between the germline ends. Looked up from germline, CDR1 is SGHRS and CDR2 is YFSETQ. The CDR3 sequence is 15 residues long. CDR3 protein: CASSPRDAGTDTQYF. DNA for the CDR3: TGCGCCAGCAGCCCCCGCGATGCGGGCACAGATACGCAGTATTTT.

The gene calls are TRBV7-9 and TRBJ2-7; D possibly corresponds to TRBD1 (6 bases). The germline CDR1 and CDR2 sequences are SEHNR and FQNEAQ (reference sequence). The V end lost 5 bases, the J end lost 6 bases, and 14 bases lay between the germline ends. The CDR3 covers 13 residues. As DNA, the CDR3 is TGTGCCAGCAGCACTACCCCAGGGGTCGAGCAGTACTTC. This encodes CASSTTPGVEQYF.

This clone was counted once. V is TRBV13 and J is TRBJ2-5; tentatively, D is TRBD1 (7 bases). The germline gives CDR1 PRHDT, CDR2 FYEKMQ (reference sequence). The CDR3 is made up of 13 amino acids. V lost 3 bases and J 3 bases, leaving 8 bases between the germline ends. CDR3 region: CASSFRGEETQYF. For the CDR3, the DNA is TGTGCCAGCAGCTTCAGGGGGGAAGAGACCCAGTACTTC.

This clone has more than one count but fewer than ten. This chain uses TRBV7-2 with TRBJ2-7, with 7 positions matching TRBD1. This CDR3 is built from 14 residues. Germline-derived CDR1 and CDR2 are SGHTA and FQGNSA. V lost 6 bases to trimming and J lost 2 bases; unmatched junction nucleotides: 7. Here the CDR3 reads CASRTGQPTYEQYF. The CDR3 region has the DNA TGTGCCAGCAGGACGGGACAGCCTACCTACGAGCAGTACTTC. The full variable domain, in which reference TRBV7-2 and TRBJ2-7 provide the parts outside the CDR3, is GAGVSQSPSNKVTEKGKDVELRCDPISGHTALYWYRQSLGQGLEFLIYFQGNSAPDKSGLPSDRFSAERTGGSVSTLTIQRTQQEDSAVYLCASRTGQPTYEQYFGPGTRLTVT.

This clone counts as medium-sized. The CDR3 is CASSRGWNEQFF. CDR3 DNA: TGTGCCAGCAGCCGAGGGTGGAATGAGCAGTTCTTC. The V and J genes are TRBV14 and TRBJ2-1; maybe TRBD2 (5 bases). Germline V lookup: CDR1 SGHDN, CDR2 FVKESK. The CDR3 sequence is 12 residues long. V gave up 4 bases and J gave up 7 bases, with 8 bases separating them.

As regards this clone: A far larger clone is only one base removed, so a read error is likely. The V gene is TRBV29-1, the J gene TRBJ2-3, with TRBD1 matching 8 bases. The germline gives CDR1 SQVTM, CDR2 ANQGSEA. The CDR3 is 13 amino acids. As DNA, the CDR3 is TGCAGCGGGGACAGGCCCGAGAGCGATACGCTGTATTTT. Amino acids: CSGDRPESDTLYF.